The sequence of this T cell receptor beta chain was determined in a study of blood T cell repertoires in COVID-19. Germline values: CDR1 SGHVS, CDR2 FNYEAQ. Germline trimming cut 5 bases from V and 6 bases from J; bases unmatched to any gene: 14. The CDR3 length is 16 residues. This table comes from immunoSEQ multiplex PCR, and its TCRdb copy is limited to in-frame clones, with some not included. The data contain a few hundred thousand clones, approximately 80% of them seen just once; the ten biggest clones take up approximately 4.1%. Sequencing was carried out using peripheral blood. The receptor's source is a woman in her forties or fifties with active or convalescent COVID-19. J is TRBJ1-2 and V is TRBV7-6; 8 nucleotides line up with TRBD1. The DNA of the CDR3 is TGTGCCAGCAGCCGACTGCCACATCCGGACAGGGATGGCTACACCTTC. This translates into CASSRLPHPDRDGYTF.